This T cell receptor (beta chain) is drawn from a study of control samples from healthy donors and cancer patients. Method: immunoSEQ multiplex PCR; TCRdb's copy keeps in-frame clones and lacks some. In the table there are 75,000 to 90,000 clones, approximately 89% of which are singletons. The specimen sequenced was blood. The TCR was taken from a man aged 50 to 60 in good health.

The CDR3 nucleotides are TGTGCCACCAGTACTCTCACCCGGGGGCTGGACACTGAAGCTTTCTTT. The encoded protein is CATSTLTRGLDTEAFF. The chain uses TRBV15 and TRBJ1-1, with a weak D call TRBD1 (6 bases). In germline, CDR1 is LNHNV, CDR2 YYDKDF (reference sequence). V was trimmed by 6 bases and J by 3 bases, leaving 20 bases between them. The CDR3 spans 16 residues.